A single sample gave rise to the 5 T cell receptor beta chains below, sequenced in a study of T cell clones after liver transplantation. TCRdb's copy holds only in-frame clones and misses some; the assay was immunoSEQ multiplex PCR. The data contain tens of thousands of clones, around 92% of them singletons. Here the sequenced sample was CD4+ T cells from blood, taken 25 months after liver transplant. The receptor source for this set is a human patient who received a liver transplant. Some of the T cells might come from the graft donor.

V and J are TRBV10-2 and TRBJ1-1; no firm D call. V was pared by 8 bases and J by 4 bases, with 14 bases between. Germline CDR1 reads WSHSY; CDR2 reads SAAADI. The CDR3 consists of 13 residues. The CDR3 DNA reads as TGCGCCAGCGGAAACGAGGCGAGCACTGAAGCTTTCTTT. It codes for CASGNEASTEAFF.

The CDR3 reads CASSRGRGSSNQPQHF. CDR3 sequence (DNA): TGTGCCAGCTCACGAGGGCGAGGATCGAGCAATCAGCCCCAGCATTTT. The gene calls are TRBV18 and TRBJ1-5; no firm D call. The germline V gene has CDR1 KGHSH and CDR2 LQKENI. V lost 4 bases to trimming and J lost 1 base, with 14 bases between them. CDR3 size: 16 residues.

This chain uses TRBV7-2 with TRBJ1-2, with 9 bases that match TRBD1. V shed 5 bases, J shed 7 bases, and the junction held 14 bases outside the gene matches. Germline loops: CDR1 SGHTA, CDR2 FQGNSA. The CDR3 sequence is 16 residues long. The CDR3 is CASSRTVGQGEGGYTF. The CDR3 coding sequence is TGTGCCAGCAGCCGGACAGTGGGACAGGGAGAAGGTGGCTACACCTTC.

This sequence joins TRBV6-1 and TRBJ1-5, with a tentative D call TRBD1 (6 bases). Germline CDR1 and CDR2: MNHNS and SASEGT. The V gene lost 10 bases and the J gene lost 1 base, with 11 bases spanning the gap. This CDR3 is 13 amino acids long. The CDR3 spells CANSGESNQPQHF. The CDR3 DNA follows: TGTGCCAATTCAGGGGAGAGCAATCAGCCCCAGCATTTT.

The gene calls are TRBV7-8 and TRBJ2-1, with 10 bases that match TRBD2. The junction had 8 bases not matched to a gene; V was cut back by 5 bases and J by 4 bases. This CDR3 region has 16 residues. Germline V gene lookup returns CDR1 SGHVS and CDR2 FQNEAQ. The CDR3 coding sequence is TGTGCCAGCAGCCTATCCGGGACTAGCGATTACAATGAGCAGTTCTTC. Amino acid sequence: CASSLSGTSDYNEQFF.